This passage covers 9 T cell receptor beta chains from one sample sequenced in a study of blood T cell repertoires in COVID-19. TCRdb keeps only in-frame clones here, not all; method: immunoSEQ multiplex PCR. The data show 130,000 to 150,000 clones, roughly 80% seen once. Input material: peripheral blood. The receptors were sampled from a human donor with acute or convalescent COVID-19. The donor label of this sample is uncertain.

The chain couples TRBV6-5 to TRBJ1-2; maybe TRBD1 (5 bases). V shed 4 bases and J shed 6 bases, with 12 bases lying between them. CDR3 length: 13 residues. Germline V lookup: CDR1 MNHEY, CDR2 SVGAGI. CDR3 residues: CASSSRVQNGYTF. The DNA of the CDR3 is TGTGCCAGCAGTTCCAGGGTGCAGAATGGCTACACCTTC.

Note on this clone: A read error is possible here, since a much larger clone lies one base away. The chain has TRBV19 and TRBJ2-6; no clear D. With 3 bases removed from V and 3 bases from J, the gap between germline ends came to 3 bases. The germline V gene encodes CDR1 LNHDA and CDR2 SQIVND (reference sequence). The CDR3 sequence is 13 residues long. The CDR3 nucleotides read TGTGCCAGTAGTATTATTGGGGCCAACGTCCTGACTTTC. It encodes CASSIIGANVLTF.

The V gene is TRBV5-1, the J gene TRBJ2-7, with a tentative D call TRBD1 (5 bases). CDR3 length: 14 residues. Germline V gene data show CDR1 as SGHRS and CDR2 as YFSETQ. V lost 0 bases and J 5 bases, leaving 12 bases between the germline ends. CDR3 amino acids: CASSLAQGWDEQYF. CDR3 DNA: TGCGCCAGCAGCTTGGCGCAGGGTTGGGACGAGCAGTACTTC.

A single count supports this clone. This chain links TRBV25-1 with TRBJ1-2; no clear D gene. Germline values: CDR1 MGHDK, CDR2 SYGVNS. The CDR3 totals 13 residues. V shed 7 bases and J shed 3 bases, with 12 bases lying between them. Here the CDR3 DNA reads TGTGCCAGCAATAGTGAGGACTACTATGGCTACACCTTC. Translated: CASNSEDYYGYTF.

This clone was detected only a few times. The chain joins TRBV10-1 to TRBJ2-7; a weak D match, TRBD2 (5 bases). Germline V gives CDR1 WNHNN, CDR2 SYGVQD (reference sequence). With 4 bases removed from V and 3 bases from J, the gap between germline ends came to 13 bases. The CDR3 runs 14 residues. The CDR3 loop is CASSARAVGYEQYF. CDR3 nucleotides: TGCGCCAGCAGTGCTAGAGCGGTCGGCTACGAGCAGTACTTC.

The genes are TRBV19 and TRBJ1-2; D is ambiguous. Germline values: CDR1 LNHDA, CDR2 SQIVND (reference sequence). V lost 7 bases, J lost 4 bases, and 13 bases lay in between. The CDR3 spans 13 residues. The CDR3 sequence: CASTPGPSYGYTF. For the CDR3, the DNA is TGTGCCAGTACGCCAGGCCCTTCCTATGGCTACACCTTC.

The V and J genes are TRBV2 and TRBJ2-2; 10 bases are shared with TRBD2. Germline values: CDR1 SNHLY, CDR2 FYNNEI. CDR3 size: 19 residues. V was clipped by 5 bases and J by 5 bases; unmatched bases: 17. The CDR3 DNA follows: TGTGCCAGCAGTTCCAGGGGGCTAGCGGGGGACCTGAGTACCGGGGAGCTGTTTTTT. Protein product: CASSSRGLAGDLSTGELFF.

The table lists this clone with a few counts. The gene calls are TRBV7-8 and TRBJ2-3; 12 bases agree with TRBD2. This CDR3 spans 19 amino acids. Germline-derived CDR1 and CDR2 are SGHVS and FQNEAQ. The ends lost 2 bases at V and 0 bases at J; junction bases unmatched: 9. The CDR3 nucleotides are TGTGCCAGCAGCTTACGGGGGACTAGCGGGTTCTCTAGCACAGATACGCAGTATTTT. Encoded protein: CASSLRGTSGFSSTDTQYF.

This chain connects TRBV6-6 to TRBJ1-2; unclear D gene. Germline CDR1 MNHNY, CDR2 SVGAGI (reference sequence). This CDR3 comprises 13 residues. V lost 2 bases and J 2 bases, leaving 6 bases between the germline ends. The DNA for the CDR3 is TGTGCCAGCAGTTACGAACAGAACTATGGCTACACCTTC. It encodes CASSYEQNYGYTF.